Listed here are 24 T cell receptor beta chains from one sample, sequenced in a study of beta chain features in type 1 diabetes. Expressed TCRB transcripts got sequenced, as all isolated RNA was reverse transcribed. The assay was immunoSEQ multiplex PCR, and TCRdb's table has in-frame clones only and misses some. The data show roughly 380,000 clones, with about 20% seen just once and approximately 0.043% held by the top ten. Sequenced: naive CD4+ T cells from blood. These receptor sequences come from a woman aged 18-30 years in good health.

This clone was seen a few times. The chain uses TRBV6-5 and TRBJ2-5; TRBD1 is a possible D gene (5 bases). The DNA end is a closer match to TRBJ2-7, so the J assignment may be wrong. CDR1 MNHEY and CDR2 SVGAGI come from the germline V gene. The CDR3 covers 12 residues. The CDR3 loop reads CASSSPGAEQYF. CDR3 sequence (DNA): TGTGCCAGCAGTTCACCTGGGGCCGAGCAGTACTTC.

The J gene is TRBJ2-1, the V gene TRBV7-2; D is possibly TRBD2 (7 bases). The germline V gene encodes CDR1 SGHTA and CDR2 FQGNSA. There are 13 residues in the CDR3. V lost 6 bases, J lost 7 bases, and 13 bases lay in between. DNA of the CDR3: TGTGCCAGCAGAGGGGGAGGGCGGAATGAGCAGTTCTTC. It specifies CASRGGGRNEQFF. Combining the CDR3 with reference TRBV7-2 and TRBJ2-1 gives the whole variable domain GAGVSQSPSNKVTEKGKDVELRCDPISGHTALYWYRQSLGQGLEFLIYFQGNSAPDKSGLPSDRFSAERTGGSVSTLTIQRTQQEDSAVYLCASRGGGRNEQFFGPGTRLTVL.

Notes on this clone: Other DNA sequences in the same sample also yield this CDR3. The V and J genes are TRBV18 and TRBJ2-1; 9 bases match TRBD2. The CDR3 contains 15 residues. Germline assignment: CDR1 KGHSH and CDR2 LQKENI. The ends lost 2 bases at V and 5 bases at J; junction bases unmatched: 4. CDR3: CASSPGLAGHNEQFF. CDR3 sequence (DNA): TGTGCCAGCTCACCAGGCCTAGCGGGGCACAATGAGCAGTTCTTC.

The DNA of the CDR3 is TGTGCCAGCAGCTCCTCTCAGCGGGAGGGCCCTGAGACCCAGTACTTC. It is translated as CASSSSQREGPETQYF. J is TRBJ2-5 and V is TRBV13, with 10 bases identical to TRBD2. The CDR3 consists of 16 residues. Losses at the gene ends were 4 bases for V and 5 bases for J; bases not matched to a gene: 10. CDR1 and CDR2 (germline): PRHDT, FYEKMQ (reference sequence).

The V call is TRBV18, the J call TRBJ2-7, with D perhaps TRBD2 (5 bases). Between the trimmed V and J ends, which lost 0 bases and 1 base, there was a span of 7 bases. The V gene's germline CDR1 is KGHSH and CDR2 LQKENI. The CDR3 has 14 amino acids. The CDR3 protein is CASSPPEGSYEQYF. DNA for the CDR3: TGTGCCAGCTCACCACCCGAGGGTTCCTACGAGCAGTACTTC.

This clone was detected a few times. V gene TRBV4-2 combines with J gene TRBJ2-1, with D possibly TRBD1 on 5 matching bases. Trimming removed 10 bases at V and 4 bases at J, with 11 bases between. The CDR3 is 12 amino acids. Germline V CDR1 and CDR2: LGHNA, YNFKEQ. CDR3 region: CANRYPYNEQFF. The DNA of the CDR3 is TGTGCCAACAGGTATCCTTACAATGAGCAGTTCTTC.

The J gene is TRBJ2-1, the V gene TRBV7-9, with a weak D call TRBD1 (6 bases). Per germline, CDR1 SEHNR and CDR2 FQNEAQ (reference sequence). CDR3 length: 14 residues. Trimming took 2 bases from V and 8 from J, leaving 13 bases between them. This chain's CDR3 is CASSLKGAGDEQFF. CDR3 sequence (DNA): TGTGCCAGCAGCTTAAAAGGGGCAGGGGATGAGCAGTTCTTC.

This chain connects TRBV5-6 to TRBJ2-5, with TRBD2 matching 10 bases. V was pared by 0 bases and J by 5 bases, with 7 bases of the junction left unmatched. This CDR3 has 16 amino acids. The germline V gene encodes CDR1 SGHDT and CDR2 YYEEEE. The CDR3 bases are TGTGCCAGCAGCTTGGTAGCGGGGGGCCGTTTGGAGACCCAGTACTTC. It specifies CASSLVAGGRLETQYF.

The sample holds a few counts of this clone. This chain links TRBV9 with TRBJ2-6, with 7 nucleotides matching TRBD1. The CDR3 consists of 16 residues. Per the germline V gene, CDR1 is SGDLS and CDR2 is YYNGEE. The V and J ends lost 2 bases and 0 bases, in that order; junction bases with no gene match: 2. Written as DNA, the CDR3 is TGTGCCAGCAGCGTGGGACAGTTCTCTGGGGCCAACGTCCTGACTTTC. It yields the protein CASSVGQFSGANVLTF.

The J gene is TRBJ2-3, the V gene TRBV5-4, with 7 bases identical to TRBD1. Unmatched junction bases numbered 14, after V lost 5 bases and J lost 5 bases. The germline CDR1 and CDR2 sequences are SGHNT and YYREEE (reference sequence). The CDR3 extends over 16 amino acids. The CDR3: CASSSRQGPLVDTQYF. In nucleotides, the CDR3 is TGTGCCAGCAGTTCAAGACAGGGACCCTTGGTAGATACGCAGTATTTT.

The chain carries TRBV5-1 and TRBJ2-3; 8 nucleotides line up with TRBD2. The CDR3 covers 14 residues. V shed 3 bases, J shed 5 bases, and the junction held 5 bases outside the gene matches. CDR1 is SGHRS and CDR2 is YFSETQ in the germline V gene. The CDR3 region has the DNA TGCGCCAGCAGCTCAACTAGCGGCGAAGATACGCAGTATTTT. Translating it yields CASSSTSGEDTQYF.

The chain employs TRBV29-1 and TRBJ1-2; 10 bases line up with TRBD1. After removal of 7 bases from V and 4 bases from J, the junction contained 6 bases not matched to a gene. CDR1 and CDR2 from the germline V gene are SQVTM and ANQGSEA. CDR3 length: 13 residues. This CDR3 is CSGGTGEGYGYTF. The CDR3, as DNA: TGCAGCGGGGGGACAGGGGAAGGCTATGGCTACACCTTC.

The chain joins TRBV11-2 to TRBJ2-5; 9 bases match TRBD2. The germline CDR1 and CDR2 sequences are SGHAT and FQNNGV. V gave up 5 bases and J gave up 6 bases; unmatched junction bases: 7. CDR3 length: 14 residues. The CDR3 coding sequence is TGTGCCAGCAGCACCCCTGGACTAGCGAAGACCCAGTACTTC. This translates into CASSTPGLAKTQYF.

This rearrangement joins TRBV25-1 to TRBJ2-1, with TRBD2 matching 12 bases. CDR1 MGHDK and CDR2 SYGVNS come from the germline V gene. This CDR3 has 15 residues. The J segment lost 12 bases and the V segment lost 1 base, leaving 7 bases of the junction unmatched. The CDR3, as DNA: TGTGCCAGCAGTGAATTGCGACTAGCGGGAGTTCGGCAGTTCTTC. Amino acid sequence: CASSELRLAGVRQFF.

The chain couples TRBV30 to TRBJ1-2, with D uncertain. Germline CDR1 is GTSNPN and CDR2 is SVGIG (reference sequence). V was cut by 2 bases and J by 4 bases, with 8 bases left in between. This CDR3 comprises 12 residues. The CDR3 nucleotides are TGTGCCTGGAGTCAGCGGGCCTATGGCTACACCTTC. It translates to CAWSQRAYGYTF. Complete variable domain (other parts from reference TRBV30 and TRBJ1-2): SQTIHQWPATLVQPVGSPLSLECTVEGTSNPNLYWYRQAAGRGLQLLFYSVGIGQISSEVPQNLSASRPQDRQFILSSKKLLLSDSGFYLCAWSQRAYGYTFGSGTRLTVV.

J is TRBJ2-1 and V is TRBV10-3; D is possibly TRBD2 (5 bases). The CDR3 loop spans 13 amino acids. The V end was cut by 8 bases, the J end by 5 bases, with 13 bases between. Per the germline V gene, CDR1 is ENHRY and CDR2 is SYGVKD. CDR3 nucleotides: TGTGCCATCGGAGTCGGAGGTGACAATGAGCAGTTCTTC. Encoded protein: CAIGVGGDNEQFF.

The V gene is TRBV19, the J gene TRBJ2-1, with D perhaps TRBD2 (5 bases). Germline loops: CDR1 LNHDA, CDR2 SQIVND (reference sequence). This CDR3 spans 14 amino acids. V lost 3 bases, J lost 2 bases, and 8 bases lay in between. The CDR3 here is CASSMTGTYNEQFF. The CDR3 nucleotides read TGTGCCAGTAGTATGACGGGGACCTACAATGAGCAGTTCTTC.

DNA of the CDR3: TGCGCCAGCAGCTTTCCGGACAGGGGCATGAACACTGAAGCTTTCTTT. Translating it yields CASSFPDRGMNTEAFF. V and J are TRBV5-1 and TRBJ1-1, with 9 bases that match TRBD1. V trimming: 2 bases; J trimming: 0 bases; junction bases outside the gene matches: 5. The germline gives CDR1 SGHRS, CDR2 YFSETQ. The CDR3 sequence is 16 residues long.

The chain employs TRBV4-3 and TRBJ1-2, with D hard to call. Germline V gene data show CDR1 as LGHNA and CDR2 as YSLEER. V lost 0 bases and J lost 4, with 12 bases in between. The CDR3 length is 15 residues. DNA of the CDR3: TGCGCCAGCAGCCAAGATACGGGTACTCCCTATGGCTACACCTTC. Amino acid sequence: CASSQDTGTPYGYTF.

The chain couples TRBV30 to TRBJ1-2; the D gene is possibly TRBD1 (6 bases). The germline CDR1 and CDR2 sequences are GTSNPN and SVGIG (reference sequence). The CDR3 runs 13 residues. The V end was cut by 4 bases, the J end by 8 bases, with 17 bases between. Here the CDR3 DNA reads TGTGCCTGGAACGGGCAGGGGCTTGAGGGCTACACCTTC. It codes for CAWNGQGLEGYTF. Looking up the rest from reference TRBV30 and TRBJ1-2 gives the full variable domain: SQTIHQWPATLVQPVGSPLSLECTVEGTSNPNLYWYRQAAGRGLQLLFYSVGIGQISSEVPQNLSASRPQDRQFILSSKKLLLSDSGFYLCAWNGQGLEGYTFGSGTRLTVV.

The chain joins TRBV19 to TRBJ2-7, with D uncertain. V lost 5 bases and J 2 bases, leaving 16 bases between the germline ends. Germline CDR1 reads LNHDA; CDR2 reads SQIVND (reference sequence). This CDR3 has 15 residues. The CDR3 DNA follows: TGTGCCAGTAGTGAACAGATGAGTCTTACCTACGAGCAGTACTTC. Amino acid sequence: CASSEQMSLTYEQYF.

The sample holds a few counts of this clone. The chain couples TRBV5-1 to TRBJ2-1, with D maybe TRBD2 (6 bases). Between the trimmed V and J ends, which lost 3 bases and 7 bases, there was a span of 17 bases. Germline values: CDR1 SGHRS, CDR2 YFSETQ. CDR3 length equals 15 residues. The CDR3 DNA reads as TGCGCCAGCAGCTCAATTAGCGGTAGATGGAATGAGCAGTTCTTC. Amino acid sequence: CASSSISGRWNEQFF.

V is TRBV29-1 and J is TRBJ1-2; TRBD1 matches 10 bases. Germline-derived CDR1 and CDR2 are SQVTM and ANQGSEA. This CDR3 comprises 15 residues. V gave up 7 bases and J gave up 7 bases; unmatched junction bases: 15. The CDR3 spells CSASGTGEDLGGYTF. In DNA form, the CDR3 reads TGCAGCGCCTCCGGGACAGGGGAAGATTTAGGTGGCTACACCTTC.

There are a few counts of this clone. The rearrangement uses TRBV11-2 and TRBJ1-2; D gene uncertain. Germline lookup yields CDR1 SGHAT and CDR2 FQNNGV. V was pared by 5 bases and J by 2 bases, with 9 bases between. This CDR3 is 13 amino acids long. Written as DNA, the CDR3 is TGTGCCAGCAGCCCCAGGATCAACTATGGCTACACCTTC. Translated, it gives CASSPRINYGYTF.